These T cell receptor beta chains were read from a single sample in a study of regulatory T cells in long-lasting Graves disease. Each CDR3 protein is one row after TCRdb ran MiXCR on the multiplex PCR reads. Counted here are some 220,000 distinct CDR3 sequences, roughly 19% occurring once; the ten biggest clones make up roughly 12%. The data also belong to a second study, concerning T cells in Graves' hyperthyroidism and ophthalmopathy.

The sequenced sample was peripheral blood mononuclear cells (PBMCs), obtained at new diagnosis, from a patient treated with antithyroid drugs. The receptors come from a woman younger than 45 with Graves disease. Both conserved end residues are part of each CDR3. The order of the fields is clone size, D gene, J gene, V gene, CDR3 DNA, CDR3 protein. A D gene is named only where the DNA matches it firmly. The size of a clone is reported for some rows only, either as once, few or many, or as a class for expanded clones.

>many|NA|TRBJ1-1|TRBV18
TGTGCCAGCTCGACGGCAGGGAGTGTGATGAACACTGAAGCTTTCTTT
CASSTAGSVMNTEAFF
>many|NA|TRBJ2-1|TRBV7-3
TGTGCCAGCAGCCCCGCGGGGAACGAGCAGTTCTTC
CASSPAGNEQFF
>once|TRBD2|TRBJ2-3|TRBV3-1
TGTGCCAGCCGGGGCAGCGGGACTCTGGATACGCAGTATTTT
CASRGSGTLDTQYF
>many|TRBD2|TRBJ2-1|TRBV5-1
TGCGCCAGCCGTAGTAGCGGGGAAGCCTACAATGAGCAGTTCTTC
CASRSSGEAYNEQFF
>many|TRBD2|TRBJ2-1|TRBV3-1
TGTGCCAGCAGCCTAGCGGGGGGGCACAATGAGCAGTTCTTC
CASSLAGGHNEQFF
>many|TRBD1|TRBJ2-3|TRBV6-2/TRBV6-3
TGTGCCATCGGGACAGGTACCACAGATACGCAGTATTTT
CAIGTGTTDTQYF
>many|NA|TRBJ2-7|TRBV2
TGTGCCAGCGATTTTCGGCGGCAGTCCTACGAGCAGTACTTC
CASDFRRQSYEQYF
>many|NA|TRBJ2-3|TRBV14
TGTGCCAGCAGCCAAGGAACGGCCGGATACACAGATACGCAGTATTTT
CASSQGTAGYTDTQYF
>many|NA|TRBJ1-3|TRBV4-1
TGCGCCAGCAGCCCAATGGGGGGGATTGGAAACACCATATATTTT
CASSPMGGIGNTIYF
>many|NA|TRBJ2-1|TRBV14
TGTGCCAGCAGCCTCCTCACTTGGCACAATGAGCAGTTCTTC
CASSLLTWHNEQFF
>NA|NA|TRBJ2-2|TRBV9
TGTGCCAGCAGCGTAGAGGAGGGTACCGGGGAGCTGTTTTTT
CASSVEEGTGELFF
>many|TRBD1|TRBJ1-1|TRBV28
TGTGCCAGCAGTCCGGACAGGACGCCTGAAGCTTTCTTT
CASSPDRTPEAFF
>NA|NA|TRBJ1-1|TRBV30
TGTGCCTGGAGGCCGGGGAATGAAGCTTTCTTT
CAWRPGNEAFF
>many|TRBD2|TRBJ2-7|TRBV7-8
TGTGCCAGCAGCTTTCCGGGACTAGCGGGAGGGCCGAGCGGCTACGAGCAGTACTTC
CASSFPGLAGGPSGYEQYF
>many|NA|TRBJ1-5|TRBV24-1
TGTGCCACCAGTGACAGCAATCAGCCCCAGCATTTT
CATSDSNQPQHF
>NA|NA|TRBJ1-2|TRBV30
TGTGCCTGGAGTGTCCCCAGGGCGCCTGGCTACACCTTC
CAWSVPRAPGYTF
>NA|TRBD2|TRBJ2-1|TRBV6-1
TGTGCCAGCATCCTGGGGGGACTAATGAATGAGCAGTTCTTC
CASILGGLMNEQFF
>few|TRBD1|TRBJ2-5|TRBV19
TGTGCCAGTATGAGATCGACCCGACAGGGAGAGACCCAGTACTTC
CASMRSTRQGETQYF
>many|NA|TRBJ2-2|TRBV14
TGTGCCAGCAGCCAGGCTCGGGGGACGTGGGCCGGGGAGCTGTTTTTT
CASSQARGTWAGELFF
>NA|TRBD2|TRBJ2-7|TRBV4-1
TGCGCCAGCAGTCGAACTAGCGGGGGAACCTACGAGCAGTACTTC
CASSRTSGGTYEQYF
>once|TRBD2|TRBJ2-5|TRBV24-1
TGTGCCACCAGTGACATGGGGGAGGGAGTTCGGGAGACCCAGTACTTC
CATSDMGEGVRETQYF
>once|TRBD2|TRBJ2-7|TRBV7-9
TGTGCCAGCAGCTTGGGACTAGCGGGAGTCCGCTCCTACGAGCAGTACTTC
CASSLGLAGVRSYEQYF
>few|TRBD1|TRBJ1-4|TRBV5-6
TGTGCCAGCAGCCTAATCGACAGGGACGATGAAAAACTGTTTTTT
CASSLIDRDDEKLFF
>NA|NA|TRBJ2-4|TRBV28
TGTGCCAGCAGTTTTTGGGCCCTAGCCAAAAACATTCAGTACTTC
CASSFWALAKNIQYF
>many|TRBD1|TRBJ2-3|TRBV2
TGTGCCAGCAGTGAGACAGGGGGCGGCTTTGATACGCAGTATTTT
CASSETGGGFDTQYF
>many|NA|TRBJ2-5|TRBV30
TGTGCCTGGAATCCCGGAATTGGGGAGACCCAGTACTTC
CAWNPGIGETQYF
>NA|NA|TRBJ1-1|TRBV20-1
TGCAGTGCTAGGTGGACGCAGGGGCCCGGGGCTTTCTTT
CSARWTQGPGAFF
>many|TRBD1|TRBJ1-5|TRBV20-1
TGCAGTGCTATAATGGCAGGGGGTCAGCCCCAGCATTTT
CSAIMAGGQPQHF
>many|NA|TRBJ1-5|TRBV12-3/TRBV12-4
TGTGCCAGCAGTGGGAAGGGACAGCCCCAGCATTTT
CASSGKGQPQHF
>many|TRBD2|TRBJ2-7|TRBV6-5
TGTGCCAGCAGTTATCTGCGGCAGGGGGTACCTAGCGGGACCTACGAGCAGTACTTC
CASSYLRQGVPSGTYEQYF
>few|TRBD1|TRBJ1-1|TRBV5-4
TGTGCCAGCAGCTTGGGGGGGACAGCCGAAGCTTTCTTT
CASSLGGTAEAFF
>many|TRBD1|TRBJ1-6|TRBV28
TGTGCCAGCAGTTCCCCGGACAGGCGCCTCCTCCACTTT
CASSSPDRRLLHF
>many|TRBD1|TRBJ2-2|TRBV3-1
TGTGCCAGCAGCCAAGCGACAGGGTCCGGGGAGCTGTTTTTT
CASSQATGSGELFF